This T cell receptor beta chain stems from a study of blood T cell repertoires in COVID-19. Overall study: COVID-19 samples, acute and convalescent, were from the United States, Italy and Spain.

As originally analysed: Estimation of nucleated cell counts was performed using reference gene primer amplification. Generated by immunoSEQ multiplex PCR, the TCRdb table keeps only in-frame clones and is missing some. V, J and clone size derive from that table, while D and trimming were established from the DNA sequence. This repertoire shows more than 95,000 clones, about 80% found once; its top ten account for around 13%. V was trimmed by 4 bases and J by 2 bases, leaving 9 bases between them. Germline CDR1 reads SNHLY; CDR2 reads FYNNEI. The CDR3 length is 14 residues. The source is a human donor in a cohort sampled during active COVID-19. The chain combines TRBV2 with TRBJ1-5, with D uncertain. Sequencing used peripheral blood. The CDR3: CASSVDEGNQPQHF. CDR3 in DNA: TGTGCCAGCAGTGTCGACGAGGGCAATCAGCCCCAGCATTTT.